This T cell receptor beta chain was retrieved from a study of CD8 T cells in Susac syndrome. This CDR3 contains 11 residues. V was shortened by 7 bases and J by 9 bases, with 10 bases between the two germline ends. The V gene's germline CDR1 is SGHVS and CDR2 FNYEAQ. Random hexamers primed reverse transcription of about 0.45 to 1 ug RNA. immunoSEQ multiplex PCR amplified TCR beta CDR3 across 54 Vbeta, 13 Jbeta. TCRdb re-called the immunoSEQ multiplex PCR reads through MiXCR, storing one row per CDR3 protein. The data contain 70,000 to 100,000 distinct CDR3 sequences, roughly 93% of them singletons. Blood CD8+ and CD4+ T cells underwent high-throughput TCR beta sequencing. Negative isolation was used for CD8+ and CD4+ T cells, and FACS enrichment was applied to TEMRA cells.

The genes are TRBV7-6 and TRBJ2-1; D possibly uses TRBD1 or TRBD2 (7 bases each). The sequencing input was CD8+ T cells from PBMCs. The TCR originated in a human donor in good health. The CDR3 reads CASTGGAEQFF. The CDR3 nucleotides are TGTGCCAGCACAGGGGGGGCTGAGCAGTTCTTC.